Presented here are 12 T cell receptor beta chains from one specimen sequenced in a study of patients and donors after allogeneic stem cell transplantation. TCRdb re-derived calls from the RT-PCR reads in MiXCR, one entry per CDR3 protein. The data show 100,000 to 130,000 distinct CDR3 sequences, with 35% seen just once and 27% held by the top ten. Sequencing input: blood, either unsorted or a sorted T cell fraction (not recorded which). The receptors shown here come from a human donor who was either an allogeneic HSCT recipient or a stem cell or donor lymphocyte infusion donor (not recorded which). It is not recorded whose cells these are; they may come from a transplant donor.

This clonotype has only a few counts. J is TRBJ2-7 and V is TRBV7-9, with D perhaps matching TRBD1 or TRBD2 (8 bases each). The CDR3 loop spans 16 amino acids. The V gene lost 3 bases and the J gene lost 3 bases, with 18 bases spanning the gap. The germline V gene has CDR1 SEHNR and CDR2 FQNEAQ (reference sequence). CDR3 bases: TGTGCCAGCAGCTTTAGCGGGACAGGCAGCTTCTACGAGCAGTACTTC. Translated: CASSFSGTGSFYEQYF.

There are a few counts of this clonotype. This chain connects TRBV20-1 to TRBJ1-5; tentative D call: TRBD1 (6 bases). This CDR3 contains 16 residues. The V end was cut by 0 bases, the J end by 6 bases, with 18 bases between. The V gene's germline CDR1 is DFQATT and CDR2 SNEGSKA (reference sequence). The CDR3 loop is CSARDRGQGNTQPQHF. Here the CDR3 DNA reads TGCAGTGCTAGAGATCGGGGGCAGGGGAATACTCAGCCCCAGCATTTT.

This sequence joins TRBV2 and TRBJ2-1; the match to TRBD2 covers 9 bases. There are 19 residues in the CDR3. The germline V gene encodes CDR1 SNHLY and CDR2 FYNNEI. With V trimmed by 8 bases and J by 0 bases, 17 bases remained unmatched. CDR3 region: CASPERLSGSSSSYNEQFF. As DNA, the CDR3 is TGTGCCAGCCCCGAAAGGCTTAGCGGGAGTTCAAGCTCCTACAATGAGCAGTTCTTC.

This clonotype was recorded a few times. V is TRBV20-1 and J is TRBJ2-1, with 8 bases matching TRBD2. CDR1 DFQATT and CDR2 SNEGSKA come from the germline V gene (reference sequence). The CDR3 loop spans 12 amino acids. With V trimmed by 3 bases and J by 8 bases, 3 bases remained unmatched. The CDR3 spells CSASGGVDEQFF. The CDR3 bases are TGCAGTGCTAGCGGGGGGGTCGATGAGCAGTTCTTC.

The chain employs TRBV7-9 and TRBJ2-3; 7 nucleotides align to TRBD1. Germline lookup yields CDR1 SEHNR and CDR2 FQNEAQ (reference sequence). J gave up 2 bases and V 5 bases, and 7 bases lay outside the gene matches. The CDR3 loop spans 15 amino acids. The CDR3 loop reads CASSQTGSHTDTQYF. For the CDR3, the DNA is TGTGCCAGCAGCCAGACAGGGTCGCACACAGATACGCAGTATTTT.

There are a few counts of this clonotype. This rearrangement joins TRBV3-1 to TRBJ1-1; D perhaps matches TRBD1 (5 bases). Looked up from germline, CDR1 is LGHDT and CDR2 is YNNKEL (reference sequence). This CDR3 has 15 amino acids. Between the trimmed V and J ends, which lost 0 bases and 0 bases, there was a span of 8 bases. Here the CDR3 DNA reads TGTGCCAGCAGCCAAGATCCAGGGTTGAACACTGAAGCTTTCTTT. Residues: CASSQDPGLNTEAFF.

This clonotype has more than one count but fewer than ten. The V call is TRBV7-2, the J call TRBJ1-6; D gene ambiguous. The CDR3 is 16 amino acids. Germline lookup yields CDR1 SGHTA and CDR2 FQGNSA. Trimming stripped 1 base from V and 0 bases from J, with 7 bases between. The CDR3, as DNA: TGTGCCAGCAGCTTAGGAGCCAGCTCCTATAATTCACCCCTCCACTTT. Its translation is CASSLGASSYNSPLHF.

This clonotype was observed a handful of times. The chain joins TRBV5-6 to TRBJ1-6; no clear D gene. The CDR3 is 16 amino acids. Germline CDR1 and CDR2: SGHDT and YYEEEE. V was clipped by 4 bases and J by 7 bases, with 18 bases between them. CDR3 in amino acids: CASSLNRRTRNSPLHF. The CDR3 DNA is TGTGCCAGCAGCCTCAATAGACGGACTAGGAATTCACCCCTCCACTTT.

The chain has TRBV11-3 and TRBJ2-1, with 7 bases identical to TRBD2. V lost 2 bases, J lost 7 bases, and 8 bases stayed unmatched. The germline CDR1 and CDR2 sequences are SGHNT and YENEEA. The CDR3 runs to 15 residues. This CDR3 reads CASSLTGTTWNEQFF. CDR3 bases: TGTGCCAGCAGCTTAACCGGGACTACCTGGAATGAGCAGTTCTTC.

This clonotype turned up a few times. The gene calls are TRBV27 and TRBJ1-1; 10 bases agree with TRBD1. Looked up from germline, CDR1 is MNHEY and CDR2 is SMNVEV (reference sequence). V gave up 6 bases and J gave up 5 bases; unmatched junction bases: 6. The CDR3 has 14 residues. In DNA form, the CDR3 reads TGTGCCAGCAGGCCTGACAGGGGGCGAACTGAAGCTTTCTTT. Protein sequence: CASRPDRGRTEAFF.

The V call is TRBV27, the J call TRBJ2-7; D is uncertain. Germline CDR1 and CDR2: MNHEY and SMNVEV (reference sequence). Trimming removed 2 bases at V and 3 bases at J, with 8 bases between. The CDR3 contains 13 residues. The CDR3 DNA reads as TGTGCCAGCAGTTTAGATCCCGGCTACGAGCAGTACTTC. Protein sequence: CASSLDPGYEQYF.

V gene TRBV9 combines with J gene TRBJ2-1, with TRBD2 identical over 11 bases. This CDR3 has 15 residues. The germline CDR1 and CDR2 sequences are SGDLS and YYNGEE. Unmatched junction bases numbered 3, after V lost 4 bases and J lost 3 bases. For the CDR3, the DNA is TGTGCCAGCAGCACGGGACTAGCGGACTACAATGAGCAGTTCTTC. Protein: CASSTGLADYNEQFF.